This TCR beta chain is drawn from a study of cytomegalovirus exposure and HLA in healthy donors. Background on the study: The 500 to 750 first-cohort repertoires and the roughly 120 validation repertoires shared the same platform, a later analysis reported.

The germline V gene has CDR1 LNHDA and CDR2 SQIVND (reference sequence). The CDR3 spans 13 residues. V shed 10 bases and J shed 3 bases, with 15 bases lying between them. TCRdb's copy holds only in-frame clones and misses some; the assay was immunoSEQ multiplex PCR. Of some 200,000 clones in the sample, around 86% are singletons; the top ten hold more than 5.5%. Study-wide results and caveats: A list of 150 or so TCR beta chains associated with cytomegalovirus was given. Reports described diagnosis of cytomegalovirus status by the classifier as highly specific and sensitive.

This clone was counted once. Its specificity is unknown. This clonotype originated in a man aged 25-45 years in good health and CMV-seropositive. Sequenced sample: PBMCs. This chain connects TRBV19 to TRBJ1-1, with D uncertain. For the CDR3, the DNA is TGTGCCACTCAGGACGGCCTCGACACTGAAGCTTTCTTT. Residues: CATQDGLDTEAFF.